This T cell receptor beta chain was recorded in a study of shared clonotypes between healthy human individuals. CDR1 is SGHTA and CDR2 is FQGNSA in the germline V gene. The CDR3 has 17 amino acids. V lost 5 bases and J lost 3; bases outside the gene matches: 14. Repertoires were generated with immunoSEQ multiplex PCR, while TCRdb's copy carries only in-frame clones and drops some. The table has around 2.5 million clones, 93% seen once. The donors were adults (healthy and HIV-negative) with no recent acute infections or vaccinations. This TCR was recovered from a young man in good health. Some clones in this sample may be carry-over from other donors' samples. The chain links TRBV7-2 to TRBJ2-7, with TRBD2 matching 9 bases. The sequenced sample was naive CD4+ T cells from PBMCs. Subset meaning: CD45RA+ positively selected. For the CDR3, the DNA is TGTGCCAGCAGCCAATCCAGATCTAGCGGGAACAACTACGAGCAGTACTTC. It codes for CASSQSRSSGNNYEQYF.